These 28 T cell receptor beta chains came from one sample sequenced in a study of cytomegalovirus exposure and HLA in healthy donors. In the PCR, 60 Vbeta and 13 Jbeta primers were used. Measured with immunoSEQ multiplex PCR; TCRdb has only the in-frame clones, and not every one. The data contain approximately 150,000 clones, roughly four fifths of them singletons. Input material: PBMCs. All receptors come from a woman aged 18 to 35 in good health and CMV-seropositive.

This chain links TRBV10-3 with TRBJ2-3, with D unclear. Germline lookup yields CDR1 ENHRY and CDR2 SYGVKD. Trimming cost V 9 bases and J 2 bases, with 15 bases left between them. This CDR3 comprises 14 residues. Here the CDR3 reads CAILNPLSTDTQYF. The CDR3 DNA reads as TGTGCCATACTCAACCCCCTGTCCACAGATACGCAGTATTTT.

The chain is built from TRBV15 and TRBJ1-5, with 9 bases that match TRBD1. Germline V gene lookup returns CDR1 LNHNV and CDR2 YYDKDF (reference sequence). The CDR3 runs to 15 residues. After removal of 1 base from V and 2 bases from J, the junction contained 0 bases not matched to a gene. CDR3 residues: CATSRGTGGNQPQHF. CDR3 nucleotide sequence: TGTGCCACCAGCAGAGGGACAGGGGGCAATCAGCCCCAGCATTTT.

The gene calls are TRBV4-1 and TRBJ2-5, with a tentative D call TRBD1 (5 bases). With the DNA end fitting TRBJ2-7 better, the J assignment may be wrong. Germline V gene data show CDR1 as MGHRA and CDR2 as YSYEKL. The CDR3 consists of 14 residues. The CDR3 loop reads CASSQSEGHYEQYF. CDR3 sequence (DNA): TGCGCCAGCAGCCAGAGTGAAGGACACTACGAGCAGTACTTC.

The V and J genes are TRBV19 and TRBJ2-5; TRBD2 matches at 8 bases. Losses at the gene ends were 5 bases for V and 0 bases for J; bases not matched to a gene: 2. Germline CDR1 is LNHDA and CDR2 is SQIVND (reference sequence). The CDR3 contains 14 residues. The CDR3 bases are TGTGCCAGTAGTCTCGGGGGGGACCAAGAGACCCAGTACTTC. It translates to CASSLGGDQETQYF.

Only one count was recorded for this clone. This rearrangement joins TRBV11-2 to TRBJ1-3; D uncertain. The germline V gene has CDR1 SGHAT and CDR2 FQNNGV. CDR3 length equals 18 residues. V gave up 0 bases and J gave up 0 bases, with 15 bases separating them. The CDR3: CASSLDRGRSDSGNTIYF. CDR3 DNA: TGTGCCAGCAGCTTAGATAGAGGAAGGTCAGACTCTGGAAACACCATATATTTT. Together with reference TRBV11-2 and TRBJ1-3, the CDR3 gives the full variable domain: EAGVAQSPRYKIIEKRQSVAFWCNPISGHATLYWYQQILGQGPKLLIQFQNNGVVDDSQLPKDRFSAERLKGVDSTLKIQPAKLEDSAVYLCASSLDRGRSDSGNTIYFGEGSWLTVV.

The rearrangement links TRBV27 to TRBJ2-1, with D possibly matching TRBD2 (5 bases). V lost 8 bases, J lost 6 bases, and 23 bases lay in between. The germline CDR1 and CDR2 sequences are MNHEY and SMNVEV (reference sequence). The CDR3 has 16 amino acids. The CDR3 protein is CASGSIGQQDFNEQFF. CDR3 coding DNA: TGTGCCAGCGGGAGTATAGGCCAACAAGACTTCAATGAGCAGTTCTTC.

The V gene is TRBV28, the J gene TRBJ2-7, with 7 bases lining up with TRBD1. Per the germline V gene, CDR1 is MDHEN and CDR2 is SYDVKM. Trimming cost V 11 bases and J 2 bases; bases outside gene matches: 9. The CDR3 is 13 amino acids. The CDR3 DNA follows: TGTGCCGTCGAGGGGGCGGTCCCCTACGAGCAGTACTTC. Protein: CAVEGAVPYEQYF. Looking up the rest from reference TRBV28 and TRBJ2-7 gives the full variable domain: DVKVTQSSRYLVKRTGEKVFLECVQDMDHENMFWYRQDPGLGLRLIYFSYDVKMKEKGDIPEGYSVSREKKERFSLILESASTNQTSMYLCAVEGAVPYEQYFGPGTRLTVT.

The rearrangement joins TRBV2 to TRBJ2-5; the D is unclear. Trimming removed 6 bases at V and 2 bases at J, with 7 bases between. Per germline, CDR1 SNHLY and CDR2 FYNNEI. This CDR3 comprises 12 residues. The CDR3 nucleotides are TGTGCCAGCAGACGACTTCAAGAGACCCAGTACTTC. Translation gives CASRRLQETQYF.

The genes are TRBV11-2 and TRBJ2-1, with D maybe TRBD2 (5 bases). The V end was cut by 2 bases, the J end by 8 bases, with 16 bases between. The germline V gene has CDR1 SGHAT and CDR2 FQNNGV. The CDR3 loop spans 15 amino acids. The CDR3 region is CASSLQAGLQDEQFF. CDR3 DNA: TGTGCCAGCAGCTTACAGGCGGGCCTCCAGGATGAGCAGTTCTTC.

This clone has just a few counts. V gene TRBV4-3 combines with J gene TRBJ2-1, with 8 bases that match TRBD1. The germline CDR1 and CDR2 sequences are LGHNA and YSLEER. The CDR3 has 16 amino acids. The trim removed 1 base at V and 2 bases at J, leaving 4 bases unmatched. The CDR3 DNA reads as TGCGCCAGCAGCCAAGCCGCCAGGGGGCCCTACAATGAGCAGTTCTTC. Protein sequence: CASSQAARGPYNEQFF.

The chain links TRBV6-5 to TRBJ1-2, with TRBD1 matching over 7 bases. The V gene end was trimmed by 4 bases and the J gene end by 7 bases; junction bases not matched to a gene: 3. The CDR3 loop spans 12 amino acids. Germline CDR1 is MNHEY and CDR2 is SVGAGI. The CDR3 nucleotides are TGTGCCAGCAGTTCAGACAGGGTTGGCTACACCTTC. It yields the protein CASSSDRVGYTF.

The rearrangement uses TRBV30 and TRBJ1-4; perhaps TRBD1 as D (6 bases). Germline CDR1 GTSNPN, CDR2 SVGIG (reference sequence). This CDR3 is 15 amino acids long. V shed 0 bases and J shed 5 bases, with 13 bases lying between them. This CDR3 reads CAWSVQSGTNEKLFF. CDR3 bases: TGTGCCTGGAGTGTACAATCGGGGACAAATGAAAAACTGTTTTTT.

V and J are TRBV29-1 and TRBJ2-2; D not certain. V gave up 6 bases and J gave up 2 bases, with 4 bases separating them. Germline CDR1 is SQVTM and CDR2 is ANQGSEA. The CDR3 loop spans 11 amino acids. CDR3 sequence reads: CSVQNTGELFF. In DNA form, the CDR3 reads TGCAGCGTCCAAAACACCGGGGAGCTGTTTTTT.

This clone was picked up one time. V usage is TRBV7-6 and J usage is TRBJ1-6, with 7 positions matching TRBD1. The CDR3 totals 17 residues. The germline V gene has CDR1 SGHVS and CDR2 FNYEAQ. V lost 0 bases and J lost 0; bases outside the gene matches: 2. CDR3 protein: CASSLARDSSYNSPLHF. The CDR3 DNA reads as TGTGCCAGCAGCTTAGCGCGGGACAGCTCCTATAATTCACCCCTCCACTTT.

This clone was detected only once. The gene calls are TRBV7-2 and TRBJ2-3; D is undetermined. CDR3 length: 13 residues. Germline V gives CDR1 SGHTA, CDR2 FQGNSA. V lost 2 bases, J lost 4 bases, and 7 bases lay in between. The chain's CDR3 is CASSLRRPDTQYF. Written as DNA, the CDR3 is TGTGCCAGCAGCTTAAGGCGGCCAGATACGCAGTATTTT.

The chain couples TRBV5-1 to TRBJ2-5; D ambiguous. Germline CDR1 SGHRS, CDR2 YFSETQ. The CDR3 runs to 14 residues. V was trimmed by 1 base and J by 2 bases, leaving 9 bases between them. CDR3 sequence: CASSLLGEQETQYF. The CDR3, as DNA: TGCGCCAGCAGCTTGTTAGGAGAGCAAGAGACCCAGTACTTC.

The J gene is TRBJ1-2, the V gene TRBV4-1; D call uncertain. CDR3 length: 16 residues. V lost 0 bases and J 3 bases, leaving 14 bases between the germline ends. The germline V gene has CDR1 MGHRA and CDR2 YSYEKL. CDR3 DNA sequence: TGCGCCAGCAGCCAAGAAACTTACAGCACCTACTATGGCTACACCTTC. It yields the protein CASSQETYSTYYGYTF.

In this sample, this clone turned up a few times. The genes are TRBV13 and TRBJ2-1; no definite D call. The germline CDR1 and CDR2 sequences are PRHDT and FYEKMQ (reference sequence). There are 16 residues in the CDR3. V was trimmed by 5 bases and J by 2 bases, leaving 16 bases between them. CDR3 nucleotides: TGTGCCAGCAGCCCCCGTCCTATAATGGCCTACAATGAGCAGTTCTTC. Protein: CASSPRPIMAYNEQFF.

The chain is built from TRBV29-1 and TRBJ1-2; D remains ambiguous. This CDR3 has 12 amino acids. Germline assignment: CDR1 SQVTM and CDR2 ANQGSEA. V lost 8 bases and J 4 bases, leaving 14 bases between the germline ends. CDR3 sequence reads: CSTEQSPYGYTF. The CDR3, as DNA: TGCAGCACAGAACAGTCGCCCTATGGCTACACCTTC.

This chain joins TRBV2 and TRBJ1-6, with 10 bases fitting TRBD1. V gave up 4 bases and J gave up 9 bases; unmatched junction bases: 15. The CDR3 covers 18 residues. Germline CDR1 reads SNHLY; CDR2 reads FYNNEI. For the CDR3, the DNA is TGTGCCAGCAGTGCGGGTGGACAGGGGGGTGTGTATCGTTCACCCCTCCACTTT. Encoded protein: CASSAGGQGGVYRSPLHF.

This clone showed up just a few times. V usage is TRBV10-3 and J usage is TRBJ2-1; no firm D call. CDR1 is ENHRY and CDR2 is SYGVKD in the germline V gene. Trimming stripped 4 bases from V and 6 bases from J, with 16 bases between. The CDR3 is 15 amino acids. The CDR3 DNA reads as TGTGCCATCAGTGCCACCAGTGCCAATGCCAATGAGCAGTTCTTC. Translation gives CAISATSANANEQFF.

The rearrangement uses TRBV14 and TRBJ2-3; TRBD2 matches at 8 bases. In germline, CDR1 is SGHDN, CDR2 FVKESK. CDR3 length equals 16 residues. The junction had 7 bases not matched to a gene; V was cut back by 0 bases and J by 5 bases. The DNA of the CDR3 is TGTGCCAGCAGCCAAGACCGGGGGGGCCGTGAAGATACGCAGTATTTT. Its protein product is CASSQDRGGREDTQYF.

The rearrangement joins TRBV4-1 to TRBJ2-5; tentative D call: TRBD1 (5 bases). Trimming pared 6 bases from V and 1 base from J, leaving 15 bases between. Looked up from germline, CDR1 is MGHRA and CDR2 is YSYEKL. This CDR3 is 15 amino acids long. CDR3 protein: CASRPSQGFQETQYF. DNA of the CDR3: TGCGCCAGCAGACCTTCTCAGGGTTTCCAAGAGACCCAGTACTTC.

Notes on this clone: Distinct nucleotide sequences in the sample also encode this CDR3. The chain couples TRBV15 to TRBJ2-2, with no clear D. The CDR3 length is 14 residues. The germline V gene encodes CDR1 LNHNV and CDR2 YYDKDF (reference sequence). V dropped 0 bases and J dropped 5 bases, with 7 bases sitting between them. CDR3 loop: CATSRDRETGELFF. CDR3 bases: TGTGCCACCAGCAGAGATCGAGAGACCGGGGAGCTGTTTTTT.

The J gene is TRBJ1-1, the V gene TRBV5-4, with D maybe TRBD1 (5 bases). From germline, CDR1 is SGHNT and CDR2 YYREEE (reference sequence). V dropped 0 bases and J dropped 1 base, with 7 bases sitting between them. The CDR3 has 14 residues. The CDR3 reads CASSLGDRNTEAFF. The CDR3 coding sequence is TGTGCCAGCAGCTTGGGAGACAGGAACACTGAAGCTTTCTTT.

This chain links TRBV11-2 with TRBJ2-4, with D possibly matching TRBD1 (5 bases). V lost 4 bases and J lost 1, with 11 bases in between. The germline V gene encodes CDR1 SGHAT and CDR2 FQNNGV. The CDR3 length is 15 residues. The CDR3 nucleotides are TGTGCCAGCAGCTCTTACCAGGGCGCCAAAAACATTCAGTACTTC. Its protein product is CASSSYQGAKNIQYF.

The sample holds a few counts of this clone. V gene TRBV7-9 combines with J gene TRBJ1-4; D is unclear. The V end lost 7 bases, the J end lost 4 bases, and 16 bases lay between the germline ends. Germline values: CDR1 SEHNR, CDR2 FQNEAQ (reference sequence). The CDR3 contains 15 residues. The CDR3 DNA reads as TGTGCCAGCATCCTCGGACTCCTGATTAATGAAAAACTGTTTTTT. It encodes CASILGLLINEKLFF.

V usage is TRBV14 and J usage is TRBJ2-7; TRBD2 matches at 12 bases. Trimming cost V 6 bases and J 3 bases; bases outside gene matches: 6. CDR1 is SGHDN, CDR2 FVKESK, per germline. The CDR3 is 15 residues long. The CDR3 reads CASSSTSGGRYEQYF. The CDR3, as DNA: TGTGCCAGCAGTTCGACTAGCGGGGGCCGCTACGAGCAGTACTTC.